This T cell receptor (beta chain) comes out of a study of T cells in Graves' hyperthyroidism and ophthalmopathy. Using RNA transcripts as the source, TCR beta CDR3 regions were amplified. First-round RT-PCR of the TCR CDR3 relied on the HTBI primer set. TCRdb passed the multiplex PCR reads through MiXCR, listing each CDR3 protein once. The sample carries hundreds of thousands of distinct CDR3 sequences, roughly 15% recorded once. This clonotype was picked up many times. Germline V gene data show CDR1 as SGHRS and CDR2 as YFSETQ. Trimming shortened V by 4 bases and J by 3 bases, and 16 bases separated the two germline ends. The CDR3 covers 15 residues.

Sequences were obtained from blood. This sequence was found in a woman aged 50 to 60 with Graves' ophthalmopathy. The J gene is TRBJ2-5, the V gene TRBV5-1; the D gene is possibly TRBD2 (5 bases). CDR3 bases: TGCGCCAGCAGCCCGTCACGGCGGGTAGAAGAGACCCAGTACTTC. Its translation is CASSPSRRVEETQYF. Based on the CDR3 plus reference TRBV5-1 and TRBJ2-5, the full variable domain is KAGVTQTPRYLIKTRGQQVTLSCSPISGHRSVSWYQQTPGQGLQFLFEYFSETQRNKGNFPGRFSGRQFSNSRSEMNVSTLELGDSALYLCASSPSRRVEETQYFGPGTRLLVL.